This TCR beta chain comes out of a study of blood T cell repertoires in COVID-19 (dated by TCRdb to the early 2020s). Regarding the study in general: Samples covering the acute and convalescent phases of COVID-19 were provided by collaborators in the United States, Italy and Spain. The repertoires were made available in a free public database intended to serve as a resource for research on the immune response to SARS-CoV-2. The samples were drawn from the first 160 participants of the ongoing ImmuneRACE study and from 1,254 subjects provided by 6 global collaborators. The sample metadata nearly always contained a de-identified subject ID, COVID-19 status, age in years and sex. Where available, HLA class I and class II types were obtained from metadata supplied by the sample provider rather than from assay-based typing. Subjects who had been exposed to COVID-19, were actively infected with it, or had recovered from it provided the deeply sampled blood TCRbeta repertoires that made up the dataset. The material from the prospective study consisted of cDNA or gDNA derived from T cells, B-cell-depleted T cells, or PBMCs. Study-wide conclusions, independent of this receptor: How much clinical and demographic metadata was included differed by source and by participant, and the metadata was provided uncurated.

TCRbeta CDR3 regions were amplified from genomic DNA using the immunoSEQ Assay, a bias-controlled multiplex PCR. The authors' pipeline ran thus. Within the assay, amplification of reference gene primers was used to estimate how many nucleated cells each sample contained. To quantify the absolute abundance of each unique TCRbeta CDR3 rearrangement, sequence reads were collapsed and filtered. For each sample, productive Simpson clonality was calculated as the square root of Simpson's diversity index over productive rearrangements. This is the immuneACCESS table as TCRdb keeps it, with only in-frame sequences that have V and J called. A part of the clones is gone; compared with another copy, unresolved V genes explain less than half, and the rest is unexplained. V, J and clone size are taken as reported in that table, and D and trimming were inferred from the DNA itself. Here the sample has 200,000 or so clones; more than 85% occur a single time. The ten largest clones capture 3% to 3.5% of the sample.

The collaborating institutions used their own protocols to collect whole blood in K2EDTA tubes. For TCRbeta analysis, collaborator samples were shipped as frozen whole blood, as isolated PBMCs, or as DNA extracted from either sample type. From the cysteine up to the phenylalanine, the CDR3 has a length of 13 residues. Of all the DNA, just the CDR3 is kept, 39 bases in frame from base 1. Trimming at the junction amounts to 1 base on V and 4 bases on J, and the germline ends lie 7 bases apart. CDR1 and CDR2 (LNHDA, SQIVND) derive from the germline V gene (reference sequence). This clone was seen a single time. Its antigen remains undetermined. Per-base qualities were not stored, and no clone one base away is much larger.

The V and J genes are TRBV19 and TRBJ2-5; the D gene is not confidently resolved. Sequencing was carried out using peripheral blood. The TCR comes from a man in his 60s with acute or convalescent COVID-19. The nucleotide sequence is TGTGCCAGTAGTATAGCGTCCCGAGAGACCCAGTACTTC. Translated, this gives CASSIASRETQYF.